A selection of T cell receptor beta chains follows, all from one sample in a study of regulatory T cells in long-lasting Graves disease. MiXCR, applied by TCRdb to the multiplex PCR reads, yields one record per CDR3 protein. The sample records around 450,000 distinct CDR3 sequences, 16% being singletons. This sample was shared with a second study, whose subject was T cells in Graves' hyperthyroidism and ophthalmopathy.

The sample here was peripheral blood mononuclear cells (PBMCs), taken at new diagnosis, from a patient treated with antithyroid drugs. Every receptor here comes from a man aged 40-49 years with Graves disease. The CDR3 runs from the conserved cysteine through the conserved F or W. The size field is filled for only some rows; it gives once, few, many or a size class.

>NA|TRBJ1-1|TRBV5-6
CASSLAGQFAMNTEAFF
>NA|TRBJ1-5|TRBV19
CASKTTDGGKQPQHF
>many|TRBJ2-3|TRBV5-1
CASSLSDTRTDTQYF
>NA|TRBJ2-7|TRBV28
CASSEGGLEQYF
>many|TRBJ2-3|TRBV9
CASSVEAYTDTQYF
>many|TRBJ2-5|TRBV20-1
CSAKGQTQETQYF
>many|TRBJ1-1|TRBV19
CASSWDRFNTEAFF
>many|TRBJ2-6|TRBV28
CASSATGSGANVLTF
>many|TRBJ1-5|TRBV18
CASSPGFDQPQHF
>few|TRBJ2-2|TRBV19
CASSILGNTGELFF
>few|TRBJ2-7|TRBV30
CAWSIARAYEQYF
>many|TRBJ1-1|TRBV28
CASSSPGQGLNTEAFF
>many|TRBJ2-7|TRBV28
CASSPYLGTSGTGEQYF
>many|TRBJ1-2|TRBV6-1
CASSERDRNLLYGYTF
>many|TRBJ2-7|TRBV20-1
CSARGLADSYEQYF
>NA|TRBJ2-3|TRBV6-2/TRBV6-3
CASSMATDTQYF
>NA|TRBJ1-2|TRBV6-1
CASSRGPSYTF